Presented here are 4 T cell receptor beta chains from one specimen sequenced in a study of blood T cells in healthy people across ages. Primers used in a second PCR of roughly 6 to 11 cycles were a sample-barcoded 5' primer and a J-beta primer mix. TCRdb fed the 5' RACE reads into MiXCR, producing one record per CDR3 protein. The repertoire holds 550,000 to 600,000 distinct CDR3 sequences, with approximately 30% as singletons. Sample: blood. The source of these receptors is a woman in her 70s in good health.

The sample holds a few counts of this clonotype. V gene TRBV7-2 combines with J gene TRBJ2-5; TRBD2 agrees at 8 bases. CDR3 length equals 13 residues. V lost 2 bases to trimming and J lost 12 bases; unmatched junction nucleotides: 8. Germline CDR1 reads SGHTA; CDR2 reads FQGNSA. The CDR3 nucleotides read TGTGCCAGCAGCTTAACGAGCGGGGGCAGTGAGTACTTC. Its protein is CASSLTSGGSEYF.

V usage is TRBV4-3 and J usage is TRBJ1-1, with D uncertain. This CDR3 is 15 amino acids long. Germline V gene sequence: CDR1 LGHNA, CDR2 YSLEER. V was cut by 1 base and J by 0 bases, with 9 bases left in between. The DNA for the CDR3 is TGCGCCAGCAGCCAAGTGGTAACAGTGAACACTGAAGCTTTCTTT. Residues: CASSQVVTVNTEAFF.

This clonotype appeared a few times. V usage is TRBV12-3 or TRBV12-4 and J usage is TRBJ1-4; D is ambiguous. The CDR3 extends over 15 amino acids. V was pared by 6 bases and J by 0 bases, with 11 bases between. The CDR3 reads CASREIGTTNEKLFF. Here the CDR3 DNA reads TGTGCCAGCAGGGAAATCGGGACAACTAATGAAAAACTGTTTTTT.

The rearrangement links TRBV7-2 to TRBJ1-2; 12 bases map to TRBD1. CDR3 size: 17 residues. CDR1 and CDR2 from the germline V gene are SGHTA and FQGNSA. V lost 0 bases, J lost 8 bases, and 10 bases stayed unmatched. The CDR3 nucleotides are TGTGCCAGCAGCTTAGCCTCCGGGACAGGGGGCGGAGGGGGCTACACCTTC. It translates to CASSLASGTGGGGGYTF.